This entry lists 9 T cell receptor beta chains sequenced from one sample in a study of graft-versus-host responses after intestinal transplantation. TCRdb keeps only in-frame clones here, not all; method: immunoSEQ multiplex PCR. This sample yields about 100,000 clones, of which about 90% are seen a single time; more than 0.8% belongs to the top ten. These receptors are not linked to any known antigen. Sequenced here: unstimulated CD4+ T cells sorted from spleen or lymph node cells, sampled before intestinal transplant. These TCRs come from a human donor who received an intestinal transplant.

The rearrangement joins TRBV6-5 to TRBJ2-2; D is possibly TRBD2 (5 bases). Trimming pared 5 bases from V and 4 bases from J, leaving 14 bases between. CDR3 size: 15 residues. Germline V CDR1 and CDR2: MNHEY, SVGAGI. DNA of the CDR3: TGTGCCAGCAGTCGGCCGGTCGCGGGCACCGGGGAGCTGTTTTTT. Its translation: CASSRPVAGTGELFF.

The chain uses TRBV7-9 and TRBJ2-2, with a weak D call TRBD2 (5 bases). The CDR3 totals 13 residues. The V gene lost 5 bases and the J gene lost 6 bases, with 10 bases spanning the gap. Germline CDR1 and CDR2: SEHNR and FQNEAQ (reference sequence). The CDR3 DNA follows: TGTGCCAGCAGCCGGAGGATGGCCGGGGAGCTGTTTTTT. It codes for CASSRRMAGELFF.

The rearrangement joins TRBV5-1 to TRBJ2-7; D possibly matches TRBD1 or TRBD2 (5 bases each). With 0 bases removed from V and 9 bases from J, the gap between germline ends came to 13 bases. Per the germline V gene, CDR1 is SGHRS and CDR2 is YFSETQ. The CDR3 covers 13 residues. The CDR3: CASSLEGRMMQYF. CDR3 DNA sequence: TGCGCCAGCAGCTTGGAGGGACGGATGATGCAGTACTTC.

The V and J genes are TRBV6-1 and TRBJ1-2, with TRBD1 identical over 9 bases. J was trimmed by 5 bases and V by 5 bases; bases with no gene match: 9. Germline V gives CDR1 MNHNS, CDR2 SASEGT. The CDR3 spans 15 residues. The CDR3 DNA reads TGTGCCAGCAGTAAACCGGGACAGGGCGTATATGGCTACACCTTC. The encoded protein is CASSKPGQGVYGYTF.

This chain joins TRBV19 and TRBJ2-1; tentative D call: TRBD2 (5 bases). V lost 4 bases to trimming and J lost 2 bases, with 21 bases between them. Germline V gene data show CDR1 as LNHDA and CDR2 as SQIVND (reference sequence). There are 18 residues in the CDR3. CDR3 bases: TGTGCCAGTAGTACAAGTAGTAGAGGGAGAAGGGCCTACAATGAGCAGTTCTTC. It is translated as CASSTSSRGRRAYNEQFF.

The gene calls are TRBV12-5 and TRBJ2-7; D call uncertain. Trimming pared 3 bases from V and 6 bases from J, leaving 6 bases between. CDR1 and CDR2 (germline): LGHNT, FRNRAP. The CDR3 has 11 amino acids. The CDR3 is CASGFPPEQYF. The CDR3 DNA is TGTGCTAGTGGTTTTCCCCCCGAGCAGTACTTC.

The chain links TRBV7-9 to TRBJ2-7; either TRBD1 or TRBD2 may fit D (6 bases each). Germline CDR1 reads SEHNR; CDR2 reads FQNEAQ (reference sequence). CDR3 length: 15 residues. V was cut by 3 bases and J by 5 bases, with 17 bases left in between. CDR3 in DNA: TGTGCCAGCAGCTTTGCGGGACCAGGGGTCCACGAGCAGTACTTC. It yields the protein CASSFAGPGVHEQYF.

The chain carries TRBV4-1 and TRBJ2-7, with 9 bases aligning to TRBD2. The CDR3 extends over 16 amino acids. The trim removed 1 base at V and 3 bases at J, leaving 7 bases unmatched. Germline loops: CDR1 MGHRA, CDR2 YSYEKL. Written as DNA, the CDR3 is TGCGCCAGCAGCCAAGCGTTTGCGGGAGGGTACTACGAGCAGTACTTC. Translated: CASSQAFAGGYYEQYF.

The gene calls are TRBV2 and TRBJ2-7, with 7 bases that match TRBD1. Trimming cost V 7 bases and J 7 bases; bases outside gene matches: 13. The CDR3 has 14 residues. Germline values: CDR1 SNHLY, CDR2 FYNNEI. The CDR3 region has the DNA TGTGCCAGCACCTGGGACAGCATCCTAGTAGAGCAGTACTTC. Protein sequence: CASTWDSILVEQYF.